This passage covers 29 T cell receptor beta chains from one sample sequenced in a study of patients and donors after allogeneic stem cell transplantation. TCRdb passed the RT-PCR reads through MiXCR, listing each CDR3 protein once. The sample yields 150,000 to 200,000 distinct CDR3 sequences, approximately 30% seen once. Material: blood, either unsorted or a sorted T cell fraction (not recorded which). These TCRs come from a human donor who was either an allogeneic HSCT recipient or a stem cell or donor lymphocyte infusion donor (not recorded which). It is not recorded whose cells these are; they may come from a transplant donor.

This clonotype was detected a few times. V gene TRBV20-1 combines with J gene TRBJ2-4, with 7 bases identical to TRBD2. V shed 3 bases, J shed 3 bases, and the junction held 17 bases outside the gene matches. The CDR3 sequence is 18 residues long. Germline CDR1 and CDR2: DFQATT and SNEGSKA (reference sequence). The CDR3, as DNA: TGCAGTGCTAGTTGGTTCCAGCGGGGAGCCCCGTACAAAAACATTCAGTACTTC. It is translated as CSASWFQRGAPYKNIQYF.

This clonotype was counted between two and nine times. CDR3 sequence reads: CSANIGTEAFF. The CDR3 nucleotides read TGCAGTGCTAATATAGGGACTGAAGCTTTCTTT. This rearrangement joins TRBV20-1 to TRBJ1-1, with D unclear. Looked up from germline, CDR1 is DFQATT and CDR2 is SNEGSKA (reference sequence). Trimming removed 4 bases from V and 5 bases from J, with 8 bases in between. This CDR3 comprises 11 residues.

This chain connects TRBV6-2 or TRBV6-3 to TRBJ2-5; TRBD2 matches 12 bases. V shed 5 bases, J shed 2 bases, and the junction held 9 bases outside the gene matches. The CDR3 sequence is 17 residues long. The germline CDR1 and CDR2 sequences are MNHEY and SVGEGT. CDR3 DNA sequence: TGTGCCAGCAGTACCCTAGGGACTAGCGGGTGGCAAGAGACCCAGTACTTC. Translation: CASSTLGTSGWQETQYF.

This sequence joins TRBV5-1 and TRBJ2-2; D is ambiguous. Germline values: CDR1 SGHRS, CDR2 YFSETQ. V gave up 3 bases and J gave up 2 bases, with 5 bases separating them. The length of the CDR3 is 13 residues. Here the CDR3 reads CASSSYNTGELFF. The CDR3 DNA reads TGCGCCAGCAGCTCGTATAACACCGGGGAGCTGTTTTTT.

Only one count was recorded for this clonotype. V and J are TRBV4-1 and TRBJ2-3, with D uncertain. The CDR3 spans 13 residues. V lost 3 bases and J 6 bases, leaving 10 bases between the germline ends. CDR1 is MGHRA and CDR2 is YSYEKL in the germline V gene. The DNA of the CDR3 is TGCGCCAGCAGCCACCCCCTGGGGGATACGCAGTATTTT. The encoded protein is CASSHPLGDTQYF.

This sequence joins TRBV7-6 and TRBJ1-4, with a tentative D call TRBD1 (5 bases). CDR1 and CDR2 from the germline V gene are SGHVS and FNYEAQ. Trimming cost V 2 bases and J 2 bases, with 9 bases left between them. The CDR3 consists of 15 residues. In nucleotides, the CDR3 is TGTGCCAGCAGCTTAAAAGGGACCACTAATGAAAAACTGTTTTTT. It encodes CASSLKGTTNEKLFF.

The CDR3 is CAISDDKGAGYEQYF. Here the CDR3 DNA reads TGTGCCATCAGTGATGATAAGGGGGCCGGATACGAGCAGTACTTC. The genes are TRBV10-3 and TRBJ2-7; 7 bases line up with TRBD1. With V trimmed by 3 bases and J by 4 bases, 9 bases remained unmatched. The CDR3 totals 15 residues. Germline CDR1 reads ENHRY; CDR2 reads SYGVKD.

V usage is TRBV19 and J usage is TRBJ1-1; D perhaps matches TRBD1 (5 bases). The CDR3 extends over 13 amino acids. Germline CDR1 is LNHDA and CDR2 is SQIVND (reference sequence). V gave up 4 bases and J gave up 4 bases, with 10 bases separating them. The CDR3 loop reads CASSTARGTEAFF. The CDR3 region has the DNA TGTGCCAGTAGTACCGCTAGGGGCACTGAAGCTTTCTTT.

This clonotype has just a few counts. The chain couples TRBV27 to TRBJ1-2; no clear D gene. The CDR3 length is 16 residues. V was cut by 0 bases and J by 4 bases, with 15 bases left in between. Looked up from germline, CDR1 is MNHEY and CDR2 is SMNVEV (reference sequence). CDR3 in DNA: TGTGCCAGCAGTTTATCGGGGAGGTGGTGGAGCTATGGCTACACCTTC. Translated, it gives CASSLSGRWWSYGYTF.

This clonotype occurred a few times. J is TRBJ2-1 and V is TRBV12-3 or TRBV12-4, with 7 bases aligning to TRBD1. Losses at the gene ends were 6 bases for V and 7 bases for J; bases not matched to a gene: 9. The CDR3 spans 14 residues. The CDR3 reads CASSGQAEWNEQFF. The CDR3 nucleotides are TGTGCCAGCAGCGGACAGGCGGAGTGGAATGAGCAGTTCTTC.

CDR3 sequence: CASLSGLAGYNEQFF. The CDR3 bases are TGTGCCAGCCTATCTGGACTAGCGGGATACAATGAGCAGTTCTTC. The chain is built from TRBV6-2 or TRBV6-3 and TRBJ2-1; TRBD2 matches at 12 bases. The CDR3 has 15 amino acids. Germline V lookup: CDR1 MNHEY, CDR2 SVGEGT. With 8 bases clipped from V and 4 bases from J, the junction kept 6 bases outside the gene matches.

This clonotype was recorded at least ten times. The rearrangement joins TRBV6-5 to TRBJ1-1, with TRBD1 matching over 8 bases. The CDR3 extends over 16 amino acids. CDR1 is MNHEY, CDR2 SVGAGI, per germline. After removal of 1 base from V and 3 bases from J, the junction contained 7 bases not matched to a gene. Written as DNA, the CDR3 is TGTGCCAGCAGTTACTTAGGACAGGGAAGGGACACTGAAGCTTTCTTT. This codes for CASSYLGQGRDTEAFF.

V usage is TRBV7-9 and J usage is TRBJ2-2; TRBD2 might be the D (5 bases). Germline-derived CDR1 and CDR2 are SEHNR and FQNEAQ (reference sequence). This CDR3 region has 14 residues. The V end was cut by 8 bases, the J end by 6 bases, with 16 bases between. CDR3 DNA: TGTGCCAGCCCGCGGTCTAGCATCCCCGGGGAGCTGTTTTTT. This gives the protein CASPRSSIPGELFF.

This clonotype has ten or more counts. The genes are TRBV11-3 and TRBJ1-5; weak D call: TRBD1 (5 bases). In germline, CDR1 is SGHNT, CDR2 YENEEA. The CDR3 length is 14 residues. V lost 4 bases and J 8 bases, leaving 15 bases between the germline ends. CDR3 loop: CASSSGGEVKPQHF. In DNA form, the CDR3 reads TGTGCCAGCAGCTCCGGGGGGGAGGTCAAGCCCCAGCATTTT.

This clonotype was seen more than once but under ten times. This rearrangement joins TRBV7-6 to TRBJ1-1; the D is unclear. There are 14 residues in the CDR3. V was pared by 4 bases and J by 0 bases, with 9 bases between. The germline V gene has CDR1 SGHVS and CDR2 FNYEAQ. CDR3 residues: CASSSASLNTEAFF. In DNA, the CDR3 is TGTGCCAGCAGCTCCGCGTCACTGAACACTGAAGCTTTCTTT.

The chain has TRBV7-8 and TRBJ2-1, with 12 bases aligning to TRBD2. This CDR3 region has 19 residues. J gave up 8 bases and V 5 bases, and 19 bases lay outside the gene matches. Germline values: CDR1 SGHVS, CDR2 FQNEAQ. CDR3 loop: CASSPIGLAGGEGRDEQFF. CDR3 DNA sequence: TGTGCCAGCAGCCCAATAGGGCTAGCGGGAGGGGAGGGCCGCGATGAGCAGTTCTTC.

The V call is TRBV24-1, the J call TRBJ2-3, with D unresolved. CDR1 KGHDR and CDR2 SFDVKD come from the germline V gene. Trimming removed 9 bases from V and 2 bases from J, with 11 bases in between. The CDR3 contains 13 residues. This chain's CDR3 is CATSESTTDTQYF. Here the CDR3 DNA reads TGTGCCACCTCCGAATCCACCACAGATACGCAGTATTTT.

This clonotype turned up a few times. The V and J genes are TRBV5-1 and TRBJ2-5, with 9 bases lining up with TRBD1. This CDR3 has 14 residues. V shed 2 bases and J 5 bases; nucleotides not matched to a gene: 4. CDR1 and CDR2 (germline): SGHRS, YFSETQ. CDR3 nucleotide sequence: TGCGCCAGCAGCTTCGGACAGGGGATGGAGACCCAGTACTTC. This encodes CASSFGQGMETQYF. Full variable domain (outside the CDR3, taken from reference TRBV5-1 and TRBJ2-5): KAGVTQTPRYLIKTRGQQVTLSCSPISGHRSVSWYQQTPGQGLQFLFEYFSETQRNKGNFPGRFSGRQFSNSRSEMNVSTLELGDSALYLCASSFGQGMETQYFGPGTRLLVL.

This rearrangement joins TRBV5-1 to TRBJ2-5; maybe TRBD2 (6 bases). Trimming removed 0 bases at V and 2 bases at J, with 8 bases between. Germline CDR1 is SGHRS and CDR2 is YFSETQ. This CDR3 region has 14 residues. The CDR3: CASSLARGQETQYF. The CDR3 nucleotides read TGCGCCAGCAGCTTGGCCCGGGGGCAAGAGACCCAGTACTTC. Using reference TRBV5-1 and TRBJ2-5 for the parts outside the CDR3, the full variable domain is KAGVTQTPRYLIKTRGQQVTLSCSPISGHRSVSWYQQTPGQGLQFLFEYFSETQRNKGNFPGRFSGRQFSNSRSEMNVSTLELGDSALYLCASSLARGQETQYFGPGTRLLVL.

J is TRBJ2-5 and V is TRBV24-1, with 8 bases matching TRBD1. Germline V gene lookup returns CDR1 KGHDR and CDR2 SFDVKD. The CDR3 spans 16 residues. The V gene end was trimmed by 3 bases and the J gene end by 1 base; junction bases not matched to a gene: 6. CDR3 sequence (DNA): TGTGCCACCAGTGATGCCACCGGACAGGGCCAAGAGACCCAGTACTTC. Translating gives CATSDATGQGQETQYF.

The chain links TRBV9 to TRBJ2-7, with TRBD1 matching 7 bases. The length of the CDR3 is 15 residues. Per germline, CDR1 SGDLS and CDR2 YYNGEE. With 0 bases clipped from V and 3 bases from J, the junction kept 6 bases outside the gene matches. DNA of the CDR3: TGTGCCAGCAGCGTAGGTCCGGGACAGTACTACGAGCAGTACTTC. Translated, it gives CASSVGPGQYYEQYF.

CDR3: CASTSQAPVETQYF. For the CDR3, the DNA is TGTGCCAGCACCTCGCAGGCTCCTGTAGAGACCCAGTACTTC. The chain is built from TRBV12-3 or TRBV12-4 and TRBJ2-5; no clear D gene. V lost 7 bases and J 4 bases, leaving 16 bases between the germline ends. There are 14 residues in the CDR3.

This clonotype was observed a handful of times. The CDR3: CATSRDKGQATWYGYTF. The CDR3 DNA sequence: TGTGCCACCAGCAGAGATAAGGGACAGGCTACTTGGTATGGCTACACCTTC. V usage is TRBV15 and J usage is TRBJ1-2; 8 bases align to TRBD1. Germline V gene data show CDR1 as LNHNV and CDR2 as YYDKDF (reference sequence). V trimming: 0 bases; J trimming: 5 bases; junction bases outside the gene matches: 11. CDR3 length: 17 amino acids.

The gene calls are TRBV11-1 and TRBJ2-5; 7 bases line up with TRBD2. V trimming: 1 base; J trimming: 4 bases; junction bases outside the gene matches: 0. The germline gives CDR1 SGHAT, CDR2 FQDESV (reference sequence). The CDR3 spans 13 residues. CDR3 region: CASSLGEGETQYF. The DNA of the CDR3 is TGTGCCAGCAGCTTAGGGGAGGGAGAGACCCAGTACTTC.

There are many counts of this clonotype. The chain has TRBV20-1 and TRBJ1-2; TRBD1 matches at 8 bases. V lost 6 bases and J lost 4; bases outside the gene matches: 10. The CDR3 is 14 amino acids. Germline CDR1 reads DFQATT; CDR2 reads SNEGSKA (reference sequence). For the CDR3, the DNA is TGCAGTGCATCGACAGGGGAGTCGAGCTATGGCTACACCTTC. Translated: CSASTGESSYGYTF.

This chain connects TRBV25-1 to TRBJ2-1; no firm D call. V lost 1 base and J 10 bases, leaving 11 bases between the germline ends. The CDR3 is 13 residues long. Germline-derived CDR1 and CDR2 are MGHDK and SYGVNS. Here the CDR3 reads CASSEFFLGEQFF. CDR3 nucleotide sequence: TGTGCCAGCAGTGAATTCTTCCTAGGGGAGCAGTTCTTC. The entire variable domain, with the rest obtained from reference TRBV25-1 and TRBJ2-1, is as follows: EADIYQTPRYLVIGTGKKITLECSQTMGHDKMYWYQQDPGMELHLIHYSYGVNSTEKGDLSSESTVSRIRTEHFPLTLESARPSHTSQYLCASSEFFLGEQFFGPGTRLTVL.

This chain joins TRBV10-3 and TRBJ1-5; possibly TRBD1 for D (5 bases). The CDR3 extends over 16 amino acids. Trimming stripped 0 bases from V and 0 bases from J, with 9 bases between. CDR1 is ENHRY and CDR2 is SYGVKD in the germline V gene. The CDR3 DNA sequence: TGTGCCATCAGTGAGTCGGGGGATTATAGCAATCAGCCCCAGCATTTT. Encoded protein: CAISESGDYSNQPQHF.

This clonotype was counted many times. The chain recombines TRBV7-2 with TRBJ1-4; D might be TRBD1 (6 bases). The germline V gene has CDR1 SGHTA and CDR2 FQGNSA. The CDR3 is 13 amino acids. Between the trimmed V and J ends, which lost 5 bases and 8 bases, there was a span of 12 bases. The CDR3, as DNA: TGTGCCAGCAGCGCAGGGGCGAAGGAAAAACTGTTTTTT. Translated: CASSAGAKEKLFF.

Only a few counts were recorded for this clonotype. V and J are TRBV20-1 and TRBJ2-3; D unclear. This CDR3 has 15 residues. The germline CDR1 and CDR2 sequences are DFQATT and SNEGSKA (reference sequence). V was cut by 5 bases and J by 2 bases, with 17 bases left in between. This CDR3 is CSARGRARTTDTQYF. In nucleotides, the CDR3 is TGCAGTGCTCGAGGACGGGCCCGGACCACAGATACGCAGTATTTT.